Each of the 8 T cell receptor beta chains below was sequenced from the same sample in a study of blood T cell repertoires in COVID-19. This table comes from immunoSEQ multiplex PCR, and its TCRdb copy is limited to in-frame clones, with some not included. The table lists around 53,000 clones, around nine tenths of them singletons. Sequenced input: peripheral blood. The receptor set was obtained from a man between 45 and 60 years old with acute or convalescent COVID-19.

Comment on this clone: Other DNA sequences in this sample translate to the same CDR3. This rearrangement joins TRBV19 to TRBJ2-7; 10 nucleotides match TRBD2. The CDR3 spans 14 residues. V shed 4 bases, J shed 0 bases, and the junction held 0 bases outside the gene matches. The germline V gene has CDR1 LNHDA and CDR2 SQIVND (reference sequence). As DNA, the CDR3 is TGTGCCAGTAGTACTAGCGGGAGCTCCTACGAGCAGTACTTC. Amino acid sequence: CASSTSGSSYEQYF.

The sample holds one count of this clone. The chain is built from TRBV5-1 and TRBJ2-1; 12 bases are shared with TRBD2. The CDR3 consists of 16 residues. Germline loops: CDR1 SGHRS, CDR2 YFSETQ. The V and J ends lost 2 bases and 4 bases, in that order; junction bases with no gene match: 4. CDR3: CASSFPLAGGYNEQFF. Written as DNA, the CDR3 is TGCGCCAGCAGCTTTCCACTAGCGGGAGGTTACAATGAGCAGTTCTTC. The full variable domain, in which reference TRBV5-1 and TRBJ2-1 provide the parts outside the CDR3, is KAGVTQTPRYLIKTRGQQVTLSCSPISGHRSVSWYQQTPGQGLQFLFEYFSETQRNKGNFPGRFSGRQFSNSRSEMNVSTLELGDSALYLCASSFPLAGGYNEQFFGPGTRLTVL.

The J gene is TRBJ2-1, the V gene TRBV5-5; possibly TRBD1 for D (7 bases). The germline gives CDR1 SGHKS, CDR2 YYEKEE (reference sequence). This CDR3 contains 16 residues. The V gene lost 6 bases and the J gene lost 7 bases, with 23 bases spanning the gap. In nucleotides, the CDR3 is TGTGCCAGCACCCCTTGGGACAGCAAAGCGGGTAATGAGCAGTTCTTC. Translated, it gives CASTPWDSKAGNEQFF.

In this sample, this clone turned up a few times. The rearrangement joins TRBV19 to TRBJ1-6; the D gene is possibly TRBD1 (5 bases). V lost 6 bases and J 10 bases, leaving 16 bases between the germline ends. The CDR3 runs to 14 residues. Per germline, CDR1 LNHDA and CDR2 SQIVND (reference sequence). The CDR3 DNA is TGTGCCAGTAGCGCCCCAGGGCCCTACTCACCCCTCCACTTT. Amino acid sequence: CASSAPGPYSPLHF.

In DNA form, the CDR3 reads TGTGCCAGCTCACCTACGGGTGGGACAGGGCCCTACGAGCAGTACTTC. Its translation is CASSPTGGTGPYEQYF. V usage is TRBV18 and J usage is TRBJ2-7, with TRBD1 matching 9 bases. The junction had 8 bases not matched to a gene; V was cut back by 3 bases and J by 2 bases. Germline-derived CDR1 and CDR2 are KGHSH and LQKENI. The CDR3 runs to 16 residues.

This clone appeared once. This chain connects TRBV18 to TRBJ2-7; possibly TRBD1 for D (5 bases). V dropped 3 bases and J dropped 3 bases, with 6 bases sitting between them. The CDR3 runs to 12 residues. Germline assignment: CDR1 KGHSH and CDR2 LQKENI. CDR3 DNA sequence: TGTGCCAGCTCACCTGACAGCTACGAGCAGTACTTC. Its protein product is CASSPDSYEQYF.

The V gene is TRBV28, the J gene TRBJ2-1; 8 positions agree with TRBD1. Germline-derived CDR1 and CDR2 are MDHEN and SYDVKM. The CDR3 extends over 13 amino acids. V shed 6 bases, J shed 9 bases, and the junction held 7 bases outside the gene matches. The CDR3 here is CASSRDRGGEQFF. CDR3 coding DNA: TGTGCCAGCAGCCGAGACAGGGGCGGTGAGCAGTTCTTC.

The gene calls are TRBV5-6 and TRBJ2-3; 11 nucleotides line up with TRBD2. CDR3 length: 15 residues. V shed 5 bases, J shed 2 bases, and the junction held 4 bases outside the gene matches. In germline, CDR1 is SGHDT, CDR2 YYEEEE. In DNA, the CDR3 is TGTGCCAGCAGGAGACTAGCGGGGTTCACAGATACGCAGTATTTT. This sequence encodes CASRRLAGFTDTQYF.